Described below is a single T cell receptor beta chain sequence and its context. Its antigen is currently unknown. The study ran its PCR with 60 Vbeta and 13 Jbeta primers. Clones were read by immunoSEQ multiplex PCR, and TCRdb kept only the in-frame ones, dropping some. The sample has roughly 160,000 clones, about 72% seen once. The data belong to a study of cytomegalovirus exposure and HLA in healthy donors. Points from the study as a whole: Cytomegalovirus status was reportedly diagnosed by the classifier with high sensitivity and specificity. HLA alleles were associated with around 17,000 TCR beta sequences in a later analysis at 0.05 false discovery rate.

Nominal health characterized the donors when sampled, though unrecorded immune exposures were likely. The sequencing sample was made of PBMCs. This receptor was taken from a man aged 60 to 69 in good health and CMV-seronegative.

CDR3 nucleotides: TGTGCCAGCAGTTCACAGGGACCGGGCACTGAAGCTTTCTTT. Residues: CASSSQGPGTEAFF. The gene calls are TRBV7-2 and TRBJ1-1, with a possible D match to TRBD1 (6 bases). Germline V gene sequence: CDR1 SGHTA, CDR2 FQGNSA. The ends were cut back, 6 bases at V and 4 bases at J, with 15 bases in the middle. CDR3 length: 14 residues.